Below, one T cell receptor (beta chain) is given with its context. This entry is derived from a study of blood T cell repertoires in COVID-19. Study in general: There were acute and convalescent COVID-19 samples, and they came from the United States, Italy and Spain. The analysed material was cDNA or gDNA that came from T cells, B-cell-depleted T cells, or PBMCs.

The CDR3 contains 14 residues. V dropped 3 bases and J dropped 2; count of bases not matched to a gene: 4. The germline V gene encodes CDR1 SGHNT and CDR2 YYREEE (reference sequence). Per the study methods: The authors estimated nucleated cell counts from reference gene primer amplification. The method was immunoSEQ multiplex PCR; TCRdb's version includes in-frame clones alone and lacks a portion of them. V, J and clone size are those of that table, while D and trimming were read from the DNA. This repertoire shows about 160,000 clones, 70% to 90% found once; its top ten account for 9.5% to 13%. The rearrangement joins TRBV5-4 to TRBJ1-2, with 7 bases lining up with TRBD1. The sequence derives from a human donor in a cohort sampled during active COVID-19. Input material: peripheral blood. As DNA, the CDR3 is TGTGCCAGCAGCTCGGGACAGATGAACTATGGCTACACCTTC. Encoded protein: CASSSGQMNYGYTF.